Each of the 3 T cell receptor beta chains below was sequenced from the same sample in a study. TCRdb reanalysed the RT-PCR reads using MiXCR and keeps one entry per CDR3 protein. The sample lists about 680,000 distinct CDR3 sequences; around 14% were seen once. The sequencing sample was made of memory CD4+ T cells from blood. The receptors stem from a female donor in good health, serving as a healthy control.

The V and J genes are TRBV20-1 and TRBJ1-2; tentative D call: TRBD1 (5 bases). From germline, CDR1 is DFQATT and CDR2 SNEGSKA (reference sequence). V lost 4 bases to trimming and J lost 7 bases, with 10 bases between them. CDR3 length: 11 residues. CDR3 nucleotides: TGCAGTGCTATGTTGAGGGGTGGCTACACCTTC. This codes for CSAMLRGGYTF.

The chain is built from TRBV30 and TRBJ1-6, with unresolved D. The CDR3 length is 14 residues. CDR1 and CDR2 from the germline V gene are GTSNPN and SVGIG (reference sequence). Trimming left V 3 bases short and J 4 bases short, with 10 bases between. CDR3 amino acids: CAWSPKGYNSPLHF. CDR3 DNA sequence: TGTGCCTGGAGCCCGAAGGGTTATAATTCACCCCTCCACTTT.

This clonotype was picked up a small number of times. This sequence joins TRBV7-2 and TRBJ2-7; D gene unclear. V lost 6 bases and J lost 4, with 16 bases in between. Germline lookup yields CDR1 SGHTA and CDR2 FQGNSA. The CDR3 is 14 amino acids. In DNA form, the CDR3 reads TGTGCCAGCAGAGAGTGGCAGGAAGGATACGAGCAGTACTTC. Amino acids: CASREWQEGYEQYF.